Following are 27 T cell receptor beta chains from one sample sequenced in a study of early T cells in non-severe SARS-CoV-2 infection. MiXCR was run by TCRdb on the 5' RACE reads, yielding one entry per CDR3 protein. The sample consists of around 88,000 distinct CDR3 sequences, over 13% of them appearing once. Sample: whole blood. Receptors were obtained from an adult who was a healthcare worker with PCR-confirmed SARS-CoV-2 infection or an uninfected control (not recorded which).

The rearrangement joins TRBV30 to TRBJ1-2; unclear D gene. The CDR3 totals 14 residues. Per germline, CDR1 GTSNPN and CDR2 SVGIG (reference sequence). The V and J ends lost 2 bases and 3 bases respectively, with 13 bases between them. The CDR3 DNA is TGTGCCTGGAGTCAGCCGATTAGAGACTATGGCTACACCTTC. Amino acid sequence: CAWSQPIRDYGYTF.

This clonotype was observed a few times. The gene calls are TRBV29-1 and TRBJ1-2; D not resolved. Germline-derived CDR1 and CDR2 are SQVTM and ANQGSEA. CDR3 length equals 13 residues. V lost 4 bases, J lost 1 base, and 10 bases lay in between. In DNA, the CDR3 is TGCAGCGTTGTGGTCGGCTTTAACTATGGCTACACCTTC. It is translated as CSVVVGFNYGYTF.

This clonotype was seen at least ten times. The chain links TRBV27 to TRBJ1-1; maybe TRBD1 (5 bases). The CDR3 runs to 14 residues. Looked up from germline, CDR1 is MNHEY and CDR2 is SMNVEV (reference sequence). V lost 7 bases and J 4 bases, leaving 16 bases between the germline ends. In DNA form, the CDR3 reads TGTGCCAGCAAGGGGTATCCTTTGGGCACTGAAGCTTTCTTT. Translating it yields CASKGYPLGTEAFF.

This clonotype was found many times. The V gene is TRBV2, the J gene TRBJ2-1, with D unclear. In germline, CDR1 is SNHLY, CDR2 FYNNEI. V lost 6 bases and J lost 3, with 15 bases in between. The length of the CDR3 is 15 residues. The CDR3 loop reads CASRASAKYYNEQFF. The CDR3 bases are TGTGCCAGCAGGGCGAGCGCCAAATACTACAATGAGCAGTTCTTC. The full variable domain, with the rest looked up from reference TRBV2 and TRBJ2-1, is EPEVTQTPSHQVTQMGQEVILRCVPISNHLYFYWYRQILGQKVEFLVSFYNNEISEKSEIFDDQFSVERPDGSNFTLKIRSTKLEDSAMYFCASRASAKYYNEQFFGPGTRLTVL.

The chain links TRBV13 to TRBJ2-7, with 8 bases lining up with TRBD1. This CDR3 spans 15 amino acids. From germline, CDR1 is PRHDT and CDR2 FYEKMQ (reference sequence). Unmatched junction bases numbered 11, after V lost 6 bases and J lost 4 bases. DNA of the CDR3: TGTGCCAGCAGGAGGTGGCAGGGGGCGTTGTACGAGCAGTACTTC. It codes for CASRRWQGALYEQYF.

This clonotype was picked up a small number of times. The chain recombines TRBV9 with TRBJ2-2; D call uncertain. The germline V and J ends were trimmed by 0 bases and 2 bases, with 8 bases remaining between them. Germline V CDR1 and CDR2: SGDLS, YYNGEE. The CDR3 is 15 amino acids. This CDR3 is CASSVALSNTGELFF. CDR3 nucleotide sequence: TGTGCCAGCAGCGTAGCGCTCAGTAACACCGGGGAGCTGTTTTTT.

There are a few counts of this clonotype. The V and J genes are TRBV20-1 and TRBJ2-3; tentatively, D is TRBD1 (5 bases). V lost 5 bases and J lost 5, with 11 bases in between. Germline values: CDR1 DFQATT, CDR2 SNEGSKA (reference sequence). The CDR3 extends over 12 amino acids. The CDR3 spells CSAPRVGDTQYF. The DNA for the CDR3 is TGCAGTGCTCCCAGGGTTGGAGATACGCAGTATTTT.

The V and J genes are TRBV10-3 and TRBJ1-6; perhaps TRBD1 as D (6 bases). There are 14 residues in the CDR3. The ends were cut back, 0 bases at V and 7 bases at J, with 7 bases in the middle. CDR1 and CDR2 (germline): ENHRY, SYGVKD. The CDR3 spells CAISESQGNSPLHF. The CDR3 DNA reads as TGTGCCATCAGTGAGTCGCAGGGGAATTCACCCCTCCACTTT.

The V and J genes are TRBV28 and TRBJ1-5; maybe TRBD1 (6 bases). The V gene lost 5 bases and the J gene lost 0 bases, with 17 bases spanning the gap. CDR3 length: 17 residues. Germline assignment: CDR1 MDHEN and CDR2 SYDVKM. The CDR3 nucleotides read TGTGCCAGCAGTCCTCTTACAGGGTCCGATAGCAATCAGCCCCAGCATTTT. Translation gives CASSPLTGSDSNQPQHF.

The genes are TRBV3-1 and TRBJ2-7, with D possibly called TRBD1 or TRBD2 (6 bases each). V dropped 5 bases and J dropped 0 bases, with 17 bases sitting between them. The CDR3 has 16 amino acids. CDR1 is LGHDT and CDR2 is YNNKEL in the germline V gene (reference sequence). CDR3 loop: CASSKRGTGSSYEQYF. CDR3 DNA: TGTGCCAGCAGCAAAAGGGGGACTGGGAGCTCCTACGAGCAGTACTTC.

This clonotype was detected a few times. The chain has TRBV25-1 and TRBJ2-1; no reliable D call. V was pared by 4 bases and J by 8 bases, with 6 bases between. From germline, CDR1 is MGHDK and CDR2 SYGVNS. The CDR3 totals 11 residues. The CDR3, as DNA: TGTGCCAGCAGTGGGGGTTATGAGCAGTTCTTC. It translates to CASSGGYEQFF.

This chain uses TRBV29-1 with TRBJ1-1; perhaps TRBD1 as D (6 bases). Per the germline V gene, CDR1 is SQVTM and CDR2 is ANQGSEA. The germline V and J ends were trimmed by 6 bases and 0 bases, with 14 bases remaining between them. The CDR3 has 14 residues. CDR3 in amino acids: CSVGPGQMNTEAFF. The CDR3 coding sequence is TGCAGCGTGGGCCCCGGACAGATGAACACTGAAGCTTTCTTT.

This sequence joins TRBV12-3 or TRBV12-4 and TRBJ2-7; D is uncertain. The ends were cut back, 3 bases at V and 1 base at J, with 10 bases in the middle. CDR3 length equals 14 residues. In DNA form, the CDR3 reads TGTGCCAGCAGTTTCCCACCCTTATCCTACGAGCAGTACTTC. This gives the protein CASSFPPLSYEQYF.

For the CDR3, the DNA is TGTGCCATCAGTGAGTTGCAGACTGAAGCTTTCTTT. It yields the protein CAISELQTEAFF. This chain connects TRBV10-3 to TRBJ1-1; the D is unclear. This CDR3 has 12 amino acids. Germline CDR1 ENHRY, CDR2 SYGVKD. Deletions cut 1 base from V and 5 bases from J, with 5 bases between.

The chain carries TRBV4-2 and TRBJ1-6; 8 bases are a match to TRBD1. This CDR3 has 15 amino acids. With V trimmed by 4 bases and J by 6 bases, 5 bases remained unmatched. Per germline, CDR1 LGHNA and CDR2 YNFKEQ. The CDR3 DNA is TGTGCCAGCAGCCCCTTGGACAGGGCTAATTCACCCCTCCACTTT. This codes for CASSPLDRANSPLHF.

The J gene is TRBJ2-1, the V gene TRBV7-2; 7 bases are shared with TRBD2. The CDR3 runs 15 residues. V dropped 0 bases and J dropped 4; count of bases not matched to a gene: 3. CDR1 is SGHTA, CDR2 FQGNSA, per germline. CDR3 in amino acids: CASSLARERYNEQFF. Here the CDR3 DNA reads TGTGCCAGCAGCTTAGCGCGGGAGCGGTACAATGAGCAGTTCTTC.

The rearrangement links TRBV12-3 or TRBV12-4 to TRBJ2-3; unclear D gene. The CDR3 consists of 14 residues. With 2 bases removed from V and 5 bases from J, the gap between germline ends came to 11 bases. In DNA form, the CDR3 reads TGTGCCAGCAGTTTAATCCAGACGGGAGATACGCAGTATTTT. As protein: CASSLIQTGDTQYF.

This chain uses TRBV13 with TRBJ2-3; D not certain. V lost 5 bases to trimming and J lost 2 bases, with 14 bases between them. In germline, CDR1 is PRHDT, CDR2 FYEKMQ (reference sequence). The CDR3 loop spans 15 amino acids. The CDR3 DNA sequence: TGTGCCAGCAGCCCCGCAACCAGTCCCACAGATACGCAGTATTTT. Translating it yields CASSPATSPTDTQYF.

The V and J genes are TRBV30 and TRBJ1-5, with D hard to call. CDR1 is GTSNPN and CDR2 is SVGIG in the germline V gene (reference sequence). The germline V and J ends were trimmed by 2 bases and 4 bases, with 6 bases remaining between them. The CDR3 contains 12 residues. The CDR3 here is CAWSRANQPQHF. The DNA for the CDR3 is TGTGCCTGGAGTAGGGCTAATCAGCCCCAGCATTTT.

This clonotype was seen ten or more times. The chain employs TRBV6-5 and TRBJ2-7; a weak D match, TRBD1 (6 bases). Germline lookup yields CDR1 MNHEY and CDR2 SVGAGI. The CDR3 runs 13 residues. Trimming took off 6 bases at V and 2 bases at J, with 11 bases between the two ends. As DNA, the CDR3 is TGTGCCAGCAGGAGGGCAGGGGCCTACGAGCAGTACTTC. This translates into CASRRAGAYEQYF.

The chain has TRBV29-1 and TRBJ1-1, with TRBD1 as a possible D gene (5 bases). The V gene lost 2 bases and the J gene lost 1 base, with 8 bases spanning the gap. The CDR3 has 13 amino acids. CDR1 and CDR2 from the germline V gene are SQVTM and ANQGSEA. This CDR3 is CSVEPQGNTEAFF. The CDR3 bases are TGCAGCGTTGAACCGCAGGGGAACACTGAAGCTTTCTTT.

This clonotype was counted only a few times. In DNA form, the CDR3 reads TGTGCCAGCAGCTTGGTCCTAGCGGGATTGAGCTCCTACAATGAGCAGTTCTTC. This codes for CASSLVLAGLSSYNEQFF. The V and J genes are TRBV5-6 and TRBJ2-1; 9 nucleotides line up with TRBD2. This CDR3 comprises 18 residues. CDR1 is SGHDT, CDR2 YYEEEE, per germline. V lost 0 bases to trimming and J lost 0 bases; unmatched junction nucleotides: 7.

This clonotype is categorized as medium-sized. The chain joins TRBV20-1 to TRBJ2-7; TRBD2 is a possible D gene (6 bases). Looked up from germline, CDR1 is DFQATT and CDR2 is SNEGSKA (reference sequence). This CDR3 comprises 12 residues. The ends were cut back, 6 bases at V and 4 bases at J, with 13 bases in the middle. The CDR3 DNA sequence: TGCAGTGCGCCAGGACTATCTTACGAGCAGTACTTC. This codes for CSAPGLSYEQYF.

This clonotype was observed a few times. The gene calls are TRBV7-6 and TRBJ2-1, with D perhaps assigned TRBD1 or TRBD2 (5 bases each). Trimming took 4 bases from V and 6 from J, leaving 19 bases between them. The CDR3 totals 16 residues. The germline gives CDR1 SGHVS, CDR2 FNYEAQ. In nucleotides, the CDR3 is TGTGCCAGCAGCTCCGTTCTGGGGGTTTGGGGCAATGAGCAGTTCTTC. It is translated as CASSSVLGVWGNEQFF.

This clonotype was counted many times. J is TRBJ1-5 and V is TRBV4-1; 10 bases map to TRBD1. This CDR3 is built from 17 residues. Trimming at V came to 1 base and at J to 4 bases, leaving 7 bases not matched to a gene. Germline V gene sequence: CDR1 MGHRA, CDR2 YSYEKL. CDR3 loop: CASSQAPGGQGNQPQHF. CDR3 DNA: TGCGCCAGCAGCCAAGCCCCCGGGGGACAGGGGAATCAGCCCCAGCATTTT.

The genes are TRBV5-4 and TRBJ2-5, with a tentative D call TRBD1 (6 bases). This CDR3 has 14 amino acids. V gave up 0 bases and J gave up 2 bases, with 8 bases separating them. CDR1 and CDR2 (germline): SGHNT, YYREEE (reference sequence). The CDR3 DNA sequence: TGTGCCAGCAGCTTGGCCGGACAGCAAGAGACCCAGTACTTC. It encodes CASSLAGQQETQYF.

The chain carries TRBV6-5 and TRBJ2-7; 10 bases line up with TRBD1. Looked up from germline, CDR1 is MNHEY and CDR2 is SVGAGI. This CDR3 comprises 15 residues. The V gene end was trimmed by 5 bases and the J gene end by 0 bases; junction bases not matched to a gene: 4. For the CDR3, the DNA is TGTGCCAGCAGTCGGCGACAGGGGGCCTCCTACGAGCAGTACTTC. Translating gives CASSRRQGASYEQYF.